This entry lists 12 T cell receptor beta chains sequenced from one sample in a study of technical replicates of blood from a few donors. Assay used: immunoSEQ multiplex PCR; TCRdb lists only in-frame clones, some missing. The profile shows tens of thousands of clones, about 92% of them singletons. Sequencing was performed on T cells isolated from PBMCs. The source of these receptors is a human donor in good health.

This chain joins TRBV2 and TRBJ1-1; D is perhaps TRBD1 (5 bases). CDR3 size: 14 residues. V gave up 5 bases and J gave up 4 bases, with 14 bases separating them. Germline V gives CDR1 SNHLY, CDR2 FYNNEI. DNA of the CDR3: TGTGCCAGCAGTAGGGTCGGGGGTGCCACTGAAGCTTTCTTT. As protein: CASSRVGGATEAFF.

This chain connects TRBV5-1 to TRBJ2-7, with 8 nucleotides matching TRBD1. The CDR3 runs to 15 residues. Looked up from germline, CDR1 is SGHRS and CDR2 is YFSETQ. The ends lost 4 bases at V and 4 bases at J; junction bases unmatched: 10. In nucleotides, the CDR3 is TGCGCCAGCAGCCTCACCACGACAGGGGCATACGAGCAGTACTTC. It specifies CASSLTTTGAYEQYF.

The chain has TRBV27 and TRBJ1-2; 11 bases agree with TRBD1. The V gene end was trimmed by 7 bases and the J gene end by 7 bases; junction bases not matched to a gene: 8. The CDR3 runs to 14 residues. Germline-derived CDR1 and CDR2 are MNHEY and SMNVEV (reference sequence). For the CDR3, the DNA is TGTGCCAGCACTATGGGACAGGGGGAGAGTGGCTACACCTTC. The encoded protein is CASTMGQGESGYTF.

The chain has TRBV11-3 and TRBJ1-1, with 8 positions matching TRBD1. Germline CDR1 reads SGHNT; CDR2 reads YENEEA. The CDR3 loop spans 15 amino acids. Germline trimming cut 1 base from V and 4 bases from J; bases unmatched to any gene: 5. The CDR3, as DNA: TGTGCCAGCAGCTTAGGGACAGGGTCAAGCACTGAAGCTTTCTTT. This gives the protein CASSLGTGSSTEAFF.

The chain combines TRBV9 with TRBJ2-2, with a tentative D call TRBD1 (5 bases). This CDR3 spans 17 amino acids. Per the germline V gene, CDR1 is SGDLS and CDR2 is YYNGEE. Trimming cost V 4 bases and J 4 bases, with 20 bases left between them. For the CDR3, the DNA is TGTGCCAGCAGCCCCCGATCGGCAGGGTCGGCCACCGGGGAGCTGTTTTTT. It codes for CASSPRSAGSATGELFF.

The chain has TRBV7-6 and TRBJ2-7; 7 bases match TRBD1. Germline V gene data show CDR1 as SGHVS and CDR2 as FNYEAQ. V was clipped by 5 bases and J by 1 base; unmatched bases: 8. The CDR3 loop spans 15 amino acids. The CDR3 region is CASSGEGGLSYEQYF. The CDR3, as DNA: TGTGCCAGCAGCGGAGAAGGGGGCTTGTCCTACGAGCAGTACTTC. The whole variable domain, filled in from reference TRBV7-6 and TRBJ2-7, reads GAGVSQSPRYKVTKRGQDVALRCDPISGHVSLYWYRQALGQGPEFLTYFNYEAQQDKSGLPNDRFSAERPEGSISTLTIQRTEQRDSAMYRCASSGEGGLSYEQYFGPGTRLTVT.

The rearrangement joins TRBV7-6 to TRBJ1-5; D gene uncertain. Trimming stripped 2 bases from V and 6 bases from J, with 5 bases between. The germline CDR1 and CDR2 sequences are SGHVS and FNYEAQ. CDR3 size: 12 residues. CDR3 coding DNA: TGTGCCAGCAGCTTAAGAGGTCAGCCCCAGCATTTT. It yields the protein CASSLRGQPQHF. The complete variable domain, with remaining parts taken from reference TRBV7-6 and TRBJ1-5, reads GAGVSQSPRYKVTKRGQDVALRCDPISGHVSLYWYRQALGQGPEFLTYFNYEAQQDKSGLPNDRFSAERPEGSISTLTIQRTEQRDSAMYRCASSLRGQPQHFGDGTRLSIL.

This rearrangement joins TRBV6-6 to TRBJ2-2; TRBD2 might be the D (5 bases). The CDR3 has 16 amino acids. CDR1 is MNHNY, CDR2 SVGAGI, per germline (reference sequence). Trimming took off 8 bases at V and 0 bases at J, with 16 bases between the two ends. CDR3 sequence (DNA): TGTGCCAGCCGCTCTTTAAGAGGGCCGAACACCGGGGAGCTGTTTTTT. It yields the protein CASRSLRGPNTGELFF.

The CDR3 DNA is TGTGCCAGCAGCTTGAGGGAGGGGAACTACGAGCAGTACTTC. Translation gives CASSLREGNYEQYF. The chain employs TRBV11-3 and TRBJ2-7; TRBD2 aligns across 7 bases. V lost 3 bases to trimming and J lost 3 bases; unmatched junction nucleotides: 5. Germline V CDR1 and CDR2: SGHNT, YENEEA. This CDR3 spans 14 amino acids.

V is TRBV5-8 and J is TRBJ1-1; perhaps TRBD1 as D (5 bases). In germline, CDR1 is SGHTS, CDR2 YDEGEE. This CDR3 has 13 residues. V was shortened by 3 bases and J by 0 bases, with 6 bases between the two germline ends. CDR3 region: CASSWDLNTEAFF. CDR3 sequence (DNA): TGTGCCAGCAGCTGGGACTTGAACACTGAAGCTTTCTTT. The full variable domain, in which reference TRBV5-8 and TRBJ1-1 provide the parts outside the CDR3, is EAGVTQSPTHLIKTRGQQATLRCSPISGHTSVYWYQQALGLGLQFLLWYDEGEERNRGNFPPRFSGRQFPNYSSELNVNALELEDSALYLCASSWDLNTEAFFGQGTRLTVV.

For the CDR3, the DNA is TGTGCCAGCAGCGTCGTCCCGGGACAGGGGGCGCGGAGGAACACTGAAGCTTTCTTT. Protein: CASSVVPGQGARRNTEAFF. V usage is TRBV5-5 and J usage is TRBJ1-1, with 12 bases lining up with TRBD1. This CDR3 has 19 residues. Trimming cost V 4 bases and J 1 base; bases outside gene matches: 14. In germline, CDR1 is SGHKS, CDR2 YYEKEE (reference sequence).

This clone is a singleton in its sample. The V call is TRBV19, the J call TRBJ2-7, with TRBD2 matching 10 bases. Germline CDR1 reads LNHDA; CDR2 reads SQIVND (reference sequence). The V and J ends lost 3 bases and 4 bases, in that order; junction bases with no gene match: 9. The length of the CDR3 is 16 residues. The CDR3 loop is CASSIGLAVRGYEQYF. The DNA for the CDR3 is TGTGCCAGTAGTATCGGACTAGCGGTCCGGGGATACGAGCAGTACTTC. Variable domain in full (rest from reference TRBV19 and TRBJ2-7): DGGITQSPKYLFRKEGQNVTLSCEQNLNHDAMYWYRQDPGQGLRLIYYSQIVNDFQKGDIAEGYSVSREKKESFPLTVTSAQKNPTAFYLCASSIGLAVRGYEQYFGPGTRLTVT.